This section outlines one T cell receptor (beta chain) sequence together with its context. Its antigen remains unidentified. The template used for profiling TCR beta VDJ and CDR3 was genomic DNA. Each CDR3 protein gets one entry after TCRdb re-called the reads with MiXCR. This table holds fewer than 200,000 distinct CDR3 sequences, 63% found once. CDR3 length: 18 residues. Between the trimmed V and J ends, which lost 2 bases and 4 bases, there was a span of 23 bases. Germline V lookup: CDR1 MNHEY, CDR2 SVGAGI. The sample is drawn from a study of CD8+CD57+ T cells in acquired aplastic anemia. Study details: Mean DNA quantity obtained from sorted CD4+ and CD8+ cells was about 3.5 ug. Mean read depth for CD4+ cells from healthy donors was around 9.9 million.

Points from the study as a whole: Patients and controls shared twenty-nine CD8+ CDR3 sequences. No significant difference in CD8+ Simpson's diversity was found between patients and controls.

Sequenced: sorted CD4+, CD8+, or CD8+CD57+ T cells (not recorded which) from PBMCs. The receptor's source is a human donor in good health. This chain uses TRBV6-5 with TRBJ1-2; the D is unclear. In DNA form, the CDR3 reads TGTGCCAGCAGTTACAAACCCCCTTCGGTTGCAGCGGGCTATGGCTACACCTTC. Translating gives CASSYKPPSVAAGYGYTF.